One T cell receptor (beta chain) is described in this entry. CDR3 size: 14 residues. The germline V and J ends were trimmed by 0 bases and 5 bases, with 8 bases remaining between them. The germline V gene has CDR1 SGHVS and CDR2 FNYEAQ. The record originates from a study of T cell repertoires in cytomegalovirus infection. Whole-study context: An indication of both CMV infection and matching HLA type came from public TCR beta signatures.

In TCRdb, the reads were re-called with MiXCR into one record per CDR3 protein. The data show just under 550,000 distinct CDR3 sequences, less than 30% seen once. The TCR was taken from a human donor in good health (CMV status not recorded). Some clones in this sample may be carry-over from other donors' samples. Source material: PBMCs. This chain links TRBV7-6 with TRBJ2-1; no clear D. The CDR3 coding sequence is TGTGCCAGCAGCTTAGCGGGTATTAACAATGAGCAGTTCTTC. This translates into CASSLAGINNEQFF.